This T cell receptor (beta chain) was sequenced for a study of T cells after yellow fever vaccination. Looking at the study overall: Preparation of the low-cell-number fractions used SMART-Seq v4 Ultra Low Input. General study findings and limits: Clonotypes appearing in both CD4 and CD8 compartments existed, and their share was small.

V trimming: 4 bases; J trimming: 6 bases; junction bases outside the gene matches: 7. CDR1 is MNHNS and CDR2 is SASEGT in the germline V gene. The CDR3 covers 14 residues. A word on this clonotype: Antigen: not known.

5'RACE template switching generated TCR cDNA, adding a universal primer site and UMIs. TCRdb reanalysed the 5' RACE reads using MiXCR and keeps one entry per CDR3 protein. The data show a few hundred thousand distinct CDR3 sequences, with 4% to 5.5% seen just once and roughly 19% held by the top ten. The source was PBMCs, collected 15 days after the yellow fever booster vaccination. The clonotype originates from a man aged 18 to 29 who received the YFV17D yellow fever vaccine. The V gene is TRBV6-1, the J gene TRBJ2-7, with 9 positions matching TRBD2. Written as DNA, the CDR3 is TGTGCCAGCAGTGTTCACTGGACTAGCGTCGAGCAGTACGTC. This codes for CASSVHWTSVEQYV.